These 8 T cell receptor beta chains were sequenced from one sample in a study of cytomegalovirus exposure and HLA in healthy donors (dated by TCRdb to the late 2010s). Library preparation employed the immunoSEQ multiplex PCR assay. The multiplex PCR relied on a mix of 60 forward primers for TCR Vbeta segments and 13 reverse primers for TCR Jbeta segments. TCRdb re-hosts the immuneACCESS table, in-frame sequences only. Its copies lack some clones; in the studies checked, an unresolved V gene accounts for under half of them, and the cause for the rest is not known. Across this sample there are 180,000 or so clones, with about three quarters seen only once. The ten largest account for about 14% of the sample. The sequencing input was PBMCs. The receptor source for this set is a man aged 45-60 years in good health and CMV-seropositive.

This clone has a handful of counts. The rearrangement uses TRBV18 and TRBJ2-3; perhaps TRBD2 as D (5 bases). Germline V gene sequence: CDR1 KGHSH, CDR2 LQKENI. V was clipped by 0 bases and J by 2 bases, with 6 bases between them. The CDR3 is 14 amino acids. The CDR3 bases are TGTGCCAGCTCACCACCGACTAACACAGATACGCAGTATTTT. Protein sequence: CASSPPTNTDTQYF.

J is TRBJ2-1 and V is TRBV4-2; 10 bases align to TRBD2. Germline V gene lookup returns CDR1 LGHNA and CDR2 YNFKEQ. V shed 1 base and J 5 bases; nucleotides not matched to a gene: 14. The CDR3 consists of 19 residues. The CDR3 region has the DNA TGTGCCAGCAGCCAAGGATTGGGGGCTAGCGGGGGTAGCAACAATGAGCAGTTCTTC. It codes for CASSQGLGASGGSNNEQFF.

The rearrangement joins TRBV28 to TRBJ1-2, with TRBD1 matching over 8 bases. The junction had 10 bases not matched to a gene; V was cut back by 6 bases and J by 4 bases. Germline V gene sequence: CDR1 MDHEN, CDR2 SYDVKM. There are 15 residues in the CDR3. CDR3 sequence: CASSHPGTGLYGYTF. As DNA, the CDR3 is TGTGCCAGCAGCCACCCCGGGACAGGACTCTATGGCTACACCTTC.

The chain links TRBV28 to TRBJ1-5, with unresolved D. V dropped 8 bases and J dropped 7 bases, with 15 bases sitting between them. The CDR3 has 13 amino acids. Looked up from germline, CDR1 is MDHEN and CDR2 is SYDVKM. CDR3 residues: CASASEDRQPQHF. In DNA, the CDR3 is TGTGCCAGCGCATCGGAGGATAGACAGCCCCAGCATTTT.

The DNA of the CDR3 is TGTGCCAGCAGTGAGGTTACCAGGCAAGAGACCCAGTACTTC. Translated: CASSEVTRQETQYF. The J gene is TRBJ2-5, the V gene TRBV6-1; no clear D gene. Looked up from germline, CDR1 is MNHNS and CDR2 is SASEGT. The CDR3 runs to 14 residues. V was shortened by 3 bases and J by 2 bases, with 10 bases between the two germline ends.

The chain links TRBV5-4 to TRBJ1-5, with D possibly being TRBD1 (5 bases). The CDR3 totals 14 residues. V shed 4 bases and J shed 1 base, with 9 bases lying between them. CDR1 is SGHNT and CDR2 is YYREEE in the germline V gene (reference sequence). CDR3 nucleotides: TGTGCCAGCAGCCCCGGGGGGAGCAATCAGCCCCAGCATTTT. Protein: CASSPGGSNQPQHF.

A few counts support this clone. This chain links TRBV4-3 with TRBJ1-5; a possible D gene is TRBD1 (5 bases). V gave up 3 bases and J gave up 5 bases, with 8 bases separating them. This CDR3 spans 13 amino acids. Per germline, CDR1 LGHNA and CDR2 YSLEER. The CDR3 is CASSQGLDQPQHF. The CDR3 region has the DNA TGCGCCAGCAGCCAGGGACTGGATCAGCCCCAGCATTTT.

The CDR3 region is CASRRQGTVGNTIYF. The CDR3 region has the DNA TGTGCCAGCAGGAGACAGGGTACGGTTGGAAACACCATATATTTT. The chain has TRBV2 and TRBJ1-3; 7 bases are a match to TRBD1. V dropped 6 bases and J dropped 3; count of bases not matched to a gene: 8. Germline V gives CDR1 SNHLY, CDR2 FYNNEI. CDR3 size: 15 residues.